This TCR beta chain was captured in a study of cytomegalovirus exposure and HLA in healthy donors. The study ran its PCR with 60 Vbeta and 13 Jbeta primers. In the source study's methods: An analysis that came later counted some 81 million unique TCR beta chains, 9 million to 12 million shared. Method: immunoSEQ multiplex PCR; TCRdb's copy keeps in-frame clones and lacks some. V and J calls and clone size come straight from that table; D and trimming were deduced from the DNA. The top ten clones hold roughly 9.1% of a sample with around 100,000 clones, around 77% of them seen once. The receptor comes from a male donor in good health and CMV-seropositive. Sequenced sample: PBMCs.

This chain's CDR3 is CASSYDGQGSYEQYF. Here the CDR3 DNA reads TGTGCCAGCAGTTACGACGGACAGGGATCCTACGAGCAGTACTTC. The V call is TRBV6-5, the J call TRBJ2-7, with 8 bases matching TRBD1. The germline V gene has CDR1 MNHEY and CDR2 SVGAGI. Trimming took 2 bases from V and 1 from J; bases not matched to a gene: 4. This CDR3 has 15 residues.